The 21 T cell receptor beta chains in this list originate from one sample, sequenced in a study of regulatory T cells in long-lasting Graves disease. Building of the TCR beta libraries involved iRepertoire HTBI primers and Arm-PCR of CDR3 regions. TCRdb passed the multiplex PCR reads through MiXCR, listing each CDR3 protein once. The table records 550,000 to 600,000 distinct CDR3 sequences, approximately 16% of them present only once. Time point reported: newly diagnosed GD, antithyroid drugs for less than 3 months. Generation of the TCR library employed RNA extracted from PBMCs. These same data were also listed under a study on T cells in Graves' hyperthyroidism and ophthalmopathy.

The sample in question was peripheral blood mononuclear cells (PBMCs), obtained at new diagnosis, from a patient treated with antithyroid drugs. These receptors were obtained from a man younger than 30 with Graves disease.

This clonotype was seen more than once but under ten times. The chain uses TRBV10-3 and TRBJ2-7; 10 bases agree with TRBD2. In germline, CDR1 is ENHRY, CDR2 SYGVKD. The V gene end was trimmed by 4 bases and the J gene end by 4 bases; junction bases not matched to a gene: 10. This CDR3 is 16 amino acids long. Here the CDR3 DNA reads TGTGCCATCAGTGTAGGCGGGGCTAGCGGGAGTTACGAGCAGTACTTC. Protein sequence: CAISVGGASGSYEQYF.

J is TRBJ1-5 and V is TRBV29-1, with 9 bases aligning to TRBD1. V shed 5 bases, J shed 0 bases, and the junction held 2 bases outside the gene matches. CDR3 length: 14 amino acids. Germline V gene lookup returns CDR1 SQVTM and CDR2 ANQGSEA. For the CDR3, the DNA is TGCAGCGTTCGGGACAGGGATAGCAATCAGCCCCAGCATTTT. This translates into CSVRDRDSNQPQHF.

This clonotype was counted at least ten times. The V and J genes are TRBV7-2 and TRBJ2-3, with D possibly TRBD2 on 6 matching bases. V lost 1 base, J lost 3 bases, and 11 bases lay in between. The CDR3 sequence is 15 residues long. Germline V gene sequence: CDR1 SGHTA, CDR2 FQGNSA. In DNA, the CDR3 is TGTGCCAGCAGCTTAGTGATGGGGGGTACAGATACGCAGTATTTT. It codes for CASSLVMGGTDTQYF.

In its sample, this clonotype was seen many times. The chain carries TRBV12-3 or TRBV12-4 and TRBJ2-1; possible D gene TRBD1, 5 bases. V lost 3 bases and J lost 7, with 10 bases in between. The CDR3 loop spans 13 amino acids. For the CDR3, the DNA is TGTGCCAGCAGTTTGGACACAACTAATGAGCAGTTCTTC. Translating gives CASSLDTTNEQFF.

This clonotype has only one observation. The genes are TRBV19 and TRBJ1-1, with D uncertain. This CDR3 contains 16 residues. Deletions cut 0 bases from V and 2 bases from J, with 13 bases between. Germline CDR1 LNHDA, CDR2 SQIVND (reference sequence). Here the CDR3 DNA reads TGTGCCAGTAGTATAGATCCCCAGGAAAAAAACACTGAAGCTTTCTTT. It specifies CASSIDPQEKNTEAFF.

This clonotype appeared once. V usage is TRBV2 and J usage is TRBJ1-1, with TRBD1 matching over 8 bases. The CDR3 spans 14 residues. Germline CDR1 SNHLY, CDR2 FYNNEI. After removal of 6 bases from V and 1 base from J, the junction contained 4 bases not matched to a gene. CDR3 nucleotide sequence: TGTGCCAGCAGAGGGGACAGGACGAACACTGAAGCTTTCTTT. Translation: CASRGDRTNTEAFF. Drawing the rest from reference TRBV2 and TRBJ1-1, the complete variable domain is EPEVTQTPSHQVTQMGQEVILRCVPISNHLYFYWYRQILGQKVEFLVSFYNNEISEKSEIFDDQFSVERPDGSNFTLKIRSTKLEDSAMYFCASRGDRTNTEAFFGQGTRLTVV.

This clonotype was observed once. A read error likely explains this, since a far larger clone differs by one base. This chain joins TRBV2 and TRBJ2-1; no reliable D call. In germline, CDR1 is SNHLY, CDR2 FYNNEI. The CDR3 is made up of 15 amino acids. The CDR3 loop reads CASSEATNNQETQCF. The DNA of the CDR3 is TGTGCCAGCAGTGAAGCGACCAACAACCAAGAGACCCAGTGCTTC.

There are many counts of this clonotype. The chain has TRBV10-3 and TRBJ2-5; 10 bases line up with TRBD2. The CDR3 spans 16 residues. After removal of 2 bases from V and 1 base from J, the junction contained 4 bases not matched to a gene. Germline-derived CDR1 and CDR2 are ENHRY and SYGVKD. The DNA of the CDR3 is TGTGCCATCAGTGAGAGAAGGACTAGCGGCCAAGAGACCCAGTACTTC. This encodes CAISERRTSGQETQYF.

Ten or more counts support this clonotype. CDR3 nucleotides: TGTGCCAGCAGCTTAGGTTCGGCTGGTTACGAGCAGTACTTC. Its protein product is CASSLGSAGYEQYF. This rearrangement joins TRBV7-8 to TRBJ2-7; no clear D. CDR3 length: 14 amino acids. Germline CDR1 is SGHVS and CDR2 is FQNEAQ. The V end lost 1 base, the J end lost 4 bases, and 11 bases lay between the germline ends.

This clonotype was found a few times. This chain joins TRBV27 and TRBJ1-6; D unclear. Germline CDR1 and CDR2: MNHEY and SMNVEV (reference sequence). Trimming shortened V by 2 bases and J by 3 bases, and 11 bases separated the two germline ends. This CDR3 comprises 16 residues. The CDR3 region has the DNA TGTGCCAGCAGTTTAGGAGGGATCCGCTATAATTCACCCCTCCACTTT. The encoded protein is CASSLGGIRYNSPLHF.

With regard to this clonotype: A much larger clone sits a single nucleotide away, making a read error possible. The DNA for the CDR3 is TGTGCCTGGAGTACAAGTTCCAGCGGGAGATCCTACAATGAGCAGTTCTTC. Its translation: CAWSTSSSGRSYNEQFF. The chain couples TRBV30 to TRBJ2-1; 8 bases match TRBD2. CDR3 size: 17 residues. The J segment lost 1 base and the V segment lost 2 bases, leaving 10 bases of the junction unmatched. Per the germline V gene, CDR1 is GTSNPN and CDR2 is SVGIG (reference sequence).

This clonotype was counted many times. The rearrangement joins TRBV20-1 to TRBJ2-3, with D maybe TRBD2 (6 bases). Trimming removed 7 bases at V and 0 bases at J, with 11 bases between. This CDR3 is 13 amino acids long. CDR1 is DFQATT, CDR2 SNEGSKA, per germline (reference sequence). CDR3 amino acids: CSGEAGSTDTQYF. CDR3 nucleotides: TGCAGTGGGGAGGCAGGGAGCACAGATACGCAGTATTTT.

This clonotype was recorded many times. The J gene is TRBJ2-7, the V gene TRBV12-3 or TRBV12-4; weak D call: TRBD1 (6 bases). The V gene lost 3 bases and the J gene lost 0 bases, with 24 bases spanning the gap. There are 19 residues in the CDR3. The CDR3: CASSLGPPGASPTSYEQYF. The CDR3 DNA follows: TGTGCCAGCAGTTTGGGTCCTCCAGGGGCCTCCCCAACCTCCTACGAGCAGTACTTC.

This clonotype has more than one count but fewer than ten. The chain links TRBV5-1 to TRBJ1-1; D not resolved. Trimming took off 0 bases at V and 1 base at J, with 13 bases between the two ends. This CDR3 is built from 16 residues. CDR1 is SGHRS, CDR2 YFSETQ, per germline. CDR3 nucleotides: TGCGCCAGCAGCTTGGCCTCAGGCACTCCGAACACTGAAGCTTTCTTT. Its translation: CASSLASGTPNTEAFF.

This clonotype was counted between two and nine times. V is TRBV13 and J is TRBJ2-2; 11 positions agree with TRBD2. This CDR3 contains 16 residues. With 4 bases clipped from V and 4 bases from J, the junction kept 5 bases outside the gene matches. Per the germline V gene, CDR1 is PRHDT and CDR2 is FYEKMQ (reference sequence). As DNA, the CDR3 is TGTGCCAGCAGCTCCCCCGGGACTAGCGGCACCGGGGAGCTGTTTTTT. It encodes CASSSPGTSGTGELFF.

This clonotype was counted many times. This chain uses TRBV30 with TRBJ1-3, with D perhaps TRBD1 (6 bases). The V gene lost 5 bases and the J gene lost 0 bases, with 8 bases spanning the gap. The CDR3 length is 13 residues. Germline CDR1 and CDR2: GTSNPN and SVGIG (reference sequence). The CDR3 DNA is TGTGCCTGGCAGGGGTACTCTGGAAACACCATATATTTT. Protein: CAWQGYSGNTIYF.

Many counts were recorded for this clonotype. The V gene is TRBV6-1, the J gene TRBJ2-5; 8 bases are a match to TRBD1. Germline-derived CDR1 and CDR2 are MNHNS and SASEGT. The CDR3 loop spans 15 amino acids. The V and J ends lost 6 bases and 0 bases, in that order; junction bases with no gene match: 6. The DNA of the CDR3 is TGTGCCAGCAGCCCGGACAGGGCGAACCAAGAGACCCAGTACTTC. Translating gives CASSPDRANQETQYF.

This clonotype has more than one count but fewer than ten. This sequence joins TRBV18 and TRBJ2-3, with 7 bases that match TRBD2. CDR3 length equals 18 residues. V shed 3 bases, J shed 1 base, and the junction held 13 bases outside the gene matches. Germline V gives CDR1 KGHSH, CDR2 LQKENI. The CDR3 sequence: CASSPPLLAVLGTDTQYF. CDR3 in DNA: TGTGCCAGCTCACCTCCTCTTCTAGCGGTCCTGGGCACAGATACGCAGTATTTT.

This clonotype showed up many times. This chain connects TRBV7-9 to TRBJ1-2; the D gene is possibly TRBD1 (5 bases). CDR1 SEHNR and CDR2 FQNEAQ come from the germline V gene (reference sequence). The CDR3 runs to 13 residues. Trimming pared 5 bases from V and 2 bases from J, leaving 9 bases between. As DNA, the CDR3 is TGTGCCAGCAGCCCGACAGTGAACTATGGCTACACCTTC. This codes for CASSPTVNYGYTF.

The V and J genes are TRBV9 and TRBJ1-1; 7 bases line up with TRBD1. The V gene end was trimmed by 4 bases and the J gene end by 1 base; junction bases not matched to a gene: 7. This CDR3 is 15 amino acids long. CDR1 and CDR2 (germline): SGDLS, YYNGEE. The CDR3, as DNA: TGTGCCAGCAGCCCTCGACAGGGCCAGAACACTGAAGCTTTCTTT. It specifies CASSPRQGQNTEAFF.

V and J are TRBV6-1 and TRBJ2-1; no clear D gene. This CDR3 spans 14 amino acids. The germline V and J ends were trimmed by 5 bases and 12 bases, with 20 bases remaining between them. Germline CDR1 reads MNHNS; CDR2 reads SASEGT. CDR3 sequence (DNA): TGTGCCAGCAGTACAGCCGGGTCCCGGCTGGGGCAGTTCTTC. As protein: CASSTAGSRLGQFF.